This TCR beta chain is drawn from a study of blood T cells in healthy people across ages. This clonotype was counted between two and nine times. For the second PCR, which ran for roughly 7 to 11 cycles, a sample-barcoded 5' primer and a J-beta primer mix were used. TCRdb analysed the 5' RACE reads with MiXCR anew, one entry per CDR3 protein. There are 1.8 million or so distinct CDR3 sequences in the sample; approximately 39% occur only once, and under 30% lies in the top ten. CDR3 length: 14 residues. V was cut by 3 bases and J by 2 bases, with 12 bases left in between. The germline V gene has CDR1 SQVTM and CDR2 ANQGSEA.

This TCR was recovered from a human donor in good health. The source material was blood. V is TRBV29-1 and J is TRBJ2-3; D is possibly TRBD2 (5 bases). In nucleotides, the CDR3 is TGCAGCGTTGAGTGGAGCGGCCTCACAGATACGCAGTATTTT. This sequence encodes CSVEWSGLTDTQYF.